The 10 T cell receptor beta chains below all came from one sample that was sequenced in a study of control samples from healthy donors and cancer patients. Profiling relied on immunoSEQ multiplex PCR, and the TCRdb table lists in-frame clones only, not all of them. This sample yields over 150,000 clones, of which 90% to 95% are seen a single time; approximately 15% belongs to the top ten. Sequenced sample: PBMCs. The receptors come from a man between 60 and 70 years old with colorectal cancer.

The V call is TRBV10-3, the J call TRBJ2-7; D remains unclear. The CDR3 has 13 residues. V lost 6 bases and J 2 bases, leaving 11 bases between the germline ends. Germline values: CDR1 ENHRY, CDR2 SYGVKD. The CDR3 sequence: CAIRPQETYEQYF. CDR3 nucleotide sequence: TGTGCCATCAGGCCCCAGGAGACCTACGAGCAGTACTTC.

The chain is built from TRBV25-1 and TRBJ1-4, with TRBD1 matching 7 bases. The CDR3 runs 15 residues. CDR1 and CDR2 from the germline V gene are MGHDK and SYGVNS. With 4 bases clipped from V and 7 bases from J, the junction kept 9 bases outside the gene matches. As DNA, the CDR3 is TGTGCCAGCAGTGTTTCCGGGACAGCGAGTGAAAAACTGTTTTTT. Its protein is CASSVSGTASEKLFF.

The CDR3 DNA sequence: TGTGCCAGCAGTACACCGGGACTAGTGAGTAAAGAGCAGTACTTC. Its protein product is CASSTPGLVSKEQYF. The chain carries TRBV27 and TRBJ2-7, with 8 bases that match TRBD2. Germline values: CDR1 MNHEY, CDR2 SMNVEV (reference sequence). V trimming: 5 bases; J trimming: 7 bases; junction bases outside the gene matches: 13. This CDR3 is built from 15 residues.

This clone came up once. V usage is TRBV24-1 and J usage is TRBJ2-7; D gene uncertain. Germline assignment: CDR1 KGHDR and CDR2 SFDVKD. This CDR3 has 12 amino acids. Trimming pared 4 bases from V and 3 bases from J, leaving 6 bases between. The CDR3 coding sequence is TGTGCCACCAGTGACCGAAACTACGAGCAGTACTTC. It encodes CATSDRNYEQYF.

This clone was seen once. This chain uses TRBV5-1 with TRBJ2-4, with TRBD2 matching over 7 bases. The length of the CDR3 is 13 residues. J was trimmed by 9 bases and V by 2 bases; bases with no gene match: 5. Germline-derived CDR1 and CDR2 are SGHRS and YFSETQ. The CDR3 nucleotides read TGCGCCAGCAGCTTAGCGGGAAGGAGCATTCAGTACTTC. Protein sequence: CASSLAGRSIQYF.

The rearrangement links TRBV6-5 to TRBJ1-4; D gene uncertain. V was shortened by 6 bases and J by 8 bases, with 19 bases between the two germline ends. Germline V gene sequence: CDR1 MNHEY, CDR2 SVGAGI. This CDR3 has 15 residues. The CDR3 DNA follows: TGTGCCAGCAGGTCCGGCCAAGGGCAACAGGAAAAACTGTTTTTT. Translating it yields CASRSGQGQQEKLFF.

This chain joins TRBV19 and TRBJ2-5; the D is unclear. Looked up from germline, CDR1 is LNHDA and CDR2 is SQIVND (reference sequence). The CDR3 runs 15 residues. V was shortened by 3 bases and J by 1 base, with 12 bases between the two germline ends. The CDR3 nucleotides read TGTGCCAGTAGTATCGCACTCTGGCGCCAAGAGACCCAGTACTTC. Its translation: CASSIALWRQETQYF.

CDR3 in DNA: TGTGCCAGCAGTACAGGGGGCTACGAGCAGTACTTC. As protein: CASSTGGYEQYF. The chain employs TRBV6-5 and TRBJ2-7, with 8 bases matching TRBD1. The trim removed 5 bases at V and 3 bases at J, leaving 0 bases unmatched. CDR1 and CDR2 (germline): MNHEY, SVGAGI. This CDR3 contains 12 residues.

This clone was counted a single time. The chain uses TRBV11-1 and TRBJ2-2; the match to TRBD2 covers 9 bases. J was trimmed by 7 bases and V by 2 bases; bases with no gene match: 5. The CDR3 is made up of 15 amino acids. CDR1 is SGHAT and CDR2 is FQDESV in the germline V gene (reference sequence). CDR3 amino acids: CASSLRRGGGGELFF. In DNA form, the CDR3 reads TGTGCCAGCAGCTTACGGCGGGGGGGCGGCGGGGAGCTGTTTTTT.

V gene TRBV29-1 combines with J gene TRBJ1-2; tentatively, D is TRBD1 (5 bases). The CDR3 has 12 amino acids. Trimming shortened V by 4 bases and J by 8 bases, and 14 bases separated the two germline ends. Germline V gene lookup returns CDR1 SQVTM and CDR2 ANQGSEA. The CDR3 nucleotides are TGCAGCGTTGTAGGGTGGGACGGGGGCTACACCTTC. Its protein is CSVVGWDGGYTF.